This TCR beta chain was sequenced in a study of Ad26.COV2.S vaccination and SARS-CoV-2 variants. The CDR3 totals 15 residues. V was shortened by 1 base and J by 4 bases, with 13 bases between the two germline ends. Looked up from germline, CDR1 is LGHNA and CDR2 is YSLEER. TCRdb's table, derived via immunoSEQ multiplex PCR, lists solely in-frame clones and lacks some. Of about 94,000 clones listed, roughly 84% are singletons. The starting material was peripheral blood, obtained after recovery from COVID-19. This rearrangement joins TRBV4-3 to TRBJ1-2; D gene ambiguous. The receptor was derived from a human donor who had recovered from COVID-19. As DNA, the CDR3 is TGCGCCAGCAGCCAAGTAATCCGACGGTCCTATGGCTACACCTTC. Protein: CASSQVIRRSYGYTF.